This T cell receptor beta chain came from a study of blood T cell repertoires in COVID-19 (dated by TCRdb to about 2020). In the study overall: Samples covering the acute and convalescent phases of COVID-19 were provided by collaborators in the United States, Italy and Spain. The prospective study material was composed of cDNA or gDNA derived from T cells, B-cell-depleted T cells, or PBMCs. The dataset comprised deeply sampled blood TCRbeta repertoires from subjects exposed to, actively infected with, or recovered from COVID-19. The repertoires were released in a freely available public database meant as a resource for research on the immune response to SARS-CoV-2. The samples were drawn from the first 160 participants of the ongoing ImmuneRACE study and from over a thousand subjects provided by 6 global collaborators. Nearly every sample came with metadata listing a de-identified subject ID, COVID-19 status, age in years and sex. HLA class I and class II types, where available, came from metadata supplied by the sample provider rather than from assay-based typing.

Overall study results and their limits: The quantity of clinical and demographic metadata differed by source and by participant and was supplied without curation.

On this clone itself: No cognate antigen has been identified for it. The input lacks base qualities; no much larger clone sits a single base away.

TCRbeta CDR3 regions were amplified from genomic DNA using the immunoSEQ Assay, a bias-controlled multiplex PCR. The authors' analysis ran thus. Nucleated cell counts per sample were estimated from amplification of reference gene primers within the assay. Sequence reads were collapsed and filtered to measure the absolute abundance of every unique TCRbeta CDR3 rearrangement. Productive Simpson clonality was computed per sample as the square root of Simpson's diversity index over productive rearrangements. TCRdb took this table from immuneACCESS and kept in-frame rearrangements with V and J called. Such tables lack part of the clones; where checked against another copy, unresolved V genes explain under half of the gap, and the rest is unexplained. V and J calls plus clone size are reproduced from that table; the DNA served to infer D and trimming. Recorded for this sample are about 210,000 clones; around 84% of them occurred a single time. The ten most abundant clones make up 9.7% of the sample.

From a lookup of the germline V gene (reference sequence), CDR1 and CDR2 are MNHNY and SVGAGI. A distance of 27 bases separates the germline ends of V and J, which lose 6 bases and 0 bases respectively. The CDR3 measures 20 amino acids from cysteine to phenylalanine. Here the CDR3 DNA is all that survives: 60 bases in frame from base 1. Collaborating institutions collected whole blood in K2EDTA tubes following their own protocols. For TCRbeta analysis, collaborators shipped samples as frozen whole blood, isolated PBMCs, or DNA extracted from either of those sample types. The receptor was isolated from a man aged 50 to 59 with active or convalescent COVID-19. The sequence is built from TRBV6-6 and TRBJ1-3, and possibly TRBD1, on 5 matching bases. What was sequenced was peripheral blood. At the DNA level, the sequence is TGTGCCAGCAGCCGGATGGCAGGGATCCAATTCCATAGCTCTGGAAACACCATATATTTT. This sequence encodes CASSRMAGIQFHSSGNTIYF.